A selection of T cell receptor beta chains follows, all from one sample in a study of cytomegalovirus exposure and HLA in healthy donors. Produced via immunoSEQ multiplex PCR; TCRdb's table is partial and in-frame only. This table has around 110,000 clones, 9% to 10% appearing once. Material: PBMCs. The receptors shown here come from a man aged 30-40 years in good health and CMV-seronegative. Both conserved end residues are part of each CDR3. Each record gives: CDR3 DNA, CDR3 protein, clone size, J gene, V gene, D gene. A D gene is named only where the DNA matches it firmly. Size tells how often a clone was seen (once, few, many) or the class of an expanded clone, and some rows leave it out.

TGTGCCATCAGTAATAGACTAGCGGGGGGCCTGAGCTCCTACAATGAGCAGTTCTTC CAISNRLAGGLSSYNEQFF . TRBJ2-1 TRBV10-3 TRBD2
TGTGCCACACGAGGGGGCGGTGTCGGGGAGCTGTTTTTT CATRGGGVGELFF few TRBJ2-2 TRBV19 TRBD1
TGCAGCGTTGCTAGCGGGAGGTTATACGAGCAGTACTTC CSVASGRLYEQYF few TRBJ2-7 TRBV29-1 TRBD2
TGCGCCAGCAGCTCCGTAGCGGGAGTGGACAATGAGCAGTTCTTC CASSSVAGVDNEQFF . TRBJ2-1 TRBV5-1 TRBD2
TGTGCCAGCAGCCCTACAGGGGGGGGTCAGCCCCAGCATTTT CASSPTGGGQPQHF few TRBJ1-5 TRBV28 TRBD1
TGTGCCAGTCGACCCTTTCAGGATAATGAAAAACTGTTTTTT CASRPFQDNEKLFF few TRBJ1-4 TRBV18 .
TGCGCCAGCAGCCAAGATAGGGTCAGCGGGGGGGCTAGCACAGATACGCAGTATTTT CASSQDRVSGGASTDTQYF . TRBJ2-3 TRBV4-3 TRBD2
TGTGCCAGCAGCTTAGCACAGGGGGCCAACTATGGCTACACCTTC CASSLAQGANYGYTF . TRBJ1-2 TRBV7-2 TRBD1
TGTGCCAGCAGCGTCGGGGGGTTCTCCTACAATGAGCAGTTCTTC CASSVGGFSYNEQFF few TRBJ2-1 TRBV2 TRBD2
TGTGCCTGGAGCCCAGGGGCAGGATCACCCCTCCACTTT CAWSPGAGSPLHF few TRBJ1-6 TRBV30 .